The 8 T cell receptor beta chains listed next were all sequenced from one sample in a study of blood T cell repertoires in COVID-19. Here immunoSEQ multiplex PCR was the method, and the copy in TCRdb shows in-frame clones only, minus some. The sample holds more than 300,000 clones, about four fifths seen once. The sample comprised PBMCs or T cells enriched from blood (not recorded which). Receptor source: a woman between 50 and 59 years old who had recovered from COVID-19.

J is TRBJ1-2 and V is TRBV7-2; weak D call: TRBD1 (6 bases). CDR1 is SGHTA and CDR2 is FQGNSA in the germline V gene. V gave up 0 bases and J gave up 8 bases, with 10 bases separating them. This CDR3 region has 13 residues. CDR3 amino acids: CASSLARGPGYTF. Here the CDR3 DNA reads TGTGCCAGCAGCTTAGCCAGGGGACCGGGCTACACCTTC.

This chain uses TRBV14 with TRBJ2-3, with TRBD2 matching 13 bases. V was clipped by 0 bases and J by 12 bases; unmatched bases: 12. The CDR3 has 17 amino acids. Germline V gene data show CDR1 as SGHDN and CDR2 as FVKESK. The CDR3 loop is CASSQEKGLAGVGRQYF. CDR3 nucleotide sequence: TGTGCCAGCAGCCAAGAAAAAGGACTAGCGGGGGTAGGTCGACAGTATTTT.

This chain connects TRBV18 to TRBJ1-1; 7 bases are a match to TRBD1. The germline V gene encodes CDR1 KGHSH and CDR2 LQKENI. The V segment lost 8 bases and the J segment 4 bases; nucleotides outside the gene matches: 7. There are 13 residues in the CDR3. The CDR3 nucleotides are TGTGCCAGCCTCGAGGGGGCGAGCACTGAAGCTTTCTTT. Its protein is CASLEGASTEAFF.

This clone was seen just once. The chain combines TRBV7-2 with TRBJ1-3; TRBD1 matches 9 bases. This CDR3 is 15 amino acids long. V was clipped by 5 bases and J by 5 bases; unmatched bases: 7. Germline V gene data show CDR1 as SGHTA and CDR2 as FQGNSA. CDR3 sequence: CASSASGQGRNTIYF. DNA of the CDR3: TGTGCCAGCAGCGCCTCGGGACAGGGAAGAAACACCATATATTTT.

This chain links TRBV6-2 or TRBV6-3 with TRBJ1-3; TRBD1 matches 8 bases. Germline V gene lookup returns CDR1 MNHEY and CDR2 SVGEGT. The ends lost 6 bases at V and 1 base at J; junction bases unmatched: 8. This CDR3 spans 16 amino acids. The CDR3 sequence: CASSETDRVSGNTIYF. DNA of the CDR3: TGTGCCAGCAGCGAGACGGACAGGGTGTCTGGAAACACCATATATTTT.

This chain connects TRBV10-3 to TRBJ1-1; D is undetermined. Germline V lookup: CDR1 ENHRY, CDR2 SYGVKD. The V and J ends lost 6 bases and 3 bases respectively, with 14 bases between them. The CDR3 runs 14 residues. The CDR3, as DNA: TGTGCCATCAGGAGTGGGCAGCCTTACACTGAAGCTTTCTTT. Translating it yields CAIRSGQPYTEAFF.

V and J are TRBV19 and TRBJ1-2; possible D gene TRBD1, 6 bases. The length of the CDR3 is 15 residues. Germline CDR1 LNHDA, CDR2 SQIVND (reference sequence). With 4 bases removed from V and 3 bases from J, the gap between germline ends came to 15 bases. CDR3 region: CASSRGRGFDYGYTF. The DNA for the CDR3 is TGTGCCAGTAGTAGAGGCAGGGGTTTCGACTATGGCTACACCTTC.

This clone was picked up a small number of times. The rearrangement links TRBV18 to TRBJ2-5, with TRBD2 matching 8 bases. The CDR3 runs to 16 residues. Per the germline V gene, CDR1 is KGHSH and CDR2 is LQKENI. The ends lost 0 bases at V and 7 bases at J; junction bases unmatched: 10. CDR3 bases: TGTGCCAGCTCACCACCGGGCGGGGGGAGCTCCGGGACCCAGTACTTC. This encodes CASSPPGGGSSGTQYF.